This is a list of T cell receptor beta chains from one sample in a study of blood T cells in healthy people across ages. TCRdb re-derived calls from the 5' RACE reads in MiXCR, one entry per CDR3 protein. The sample contains approximately 680,000 distinct CDR3 sequences, around 32% of which appear only once. Sequencing was performed on blood. These receptors were collected from a woman older than 75 in good health. CDR3s include the opening cysteine and the closing phenylalanine or tryptophan. The D gene is left open where the match is weak. Clone size appears in some rows only: once, few, many, or a class for an expanded clone.

clone size	D gene	J gene	CDR3 length	V gene	CDR3 protein	CDR3 DNA
many	TRBD2	TRBJ2-1	18	TRBV2	CASRTTGTSGGTYNEQFF	TGTGCCAGCAGAACGACCGGGACTAGCGGGGGGACATACAATGAGCAGTTCTTC
many	TRBD2	TRBJ2-3	16	TRBV7-3	CASSFILAGGLDTQYF	TGTGCCAGCAGCTTCATTCTAGCGGGGGGTTTAGATACGCAGTATTTT
many	-	TRBJ2-3	15	TRBV5-1	CASSFQGGSTDTQYF	TGCGCCAGCAGCTTCCAGGGGGGGAGCACAGATACGCAGTATTTT
many	TRBD2	TRBJ2-3	15	TRBV7-7	CASSLIAGPVDTQYF	TGTGCCAGCAGCTTAATAGCGGGTCCGGTGGATACGCAGTATTTT
-	TRBD1	TRBJ2-1	15	TRBV6-5	CASSYGTGGISEQFF	TGTGCCAGCAGTTACGGGACAGGAGGGATAAGTGAGCAGTTCTTC
-	-	TRBJ2-1	14	TRBV20-1	CSARGATGYNEQFF	TGCAGTGCTAGGGGGGCGACCGGTTACAATGAGCAGTTCTTC
few	-	TRBJ1-1	13	TRBV20-1	CSARDSIGTEAFF	TGCAGTGCTAGAGACAGTATTGGCACTGAAGCTTTCTTT
few	-	TRBJ1-4	15	TRBV18	CASSPPARGGEKLFF	TGTGCCAGCTCACCACCGGCCAGGGGCGGTGAAAAACTGTTTTTT
many	TRBD2	TRBJ2-4	20	TRBV4-1	CASSQPIGLAGGLDKNIQYF	TGCGCCAGCAGCCAACCTATCGGACTAGCGGGGGGGCTCGACAAAAACATTCAGTACTTC
-	TRBD1	TRBJ2-1	14	TRBV28	CASSTRTGVHEQFF	TGTGCCAGCAGCACACGGACAGGGGTACATGAGCAGTTCTTC
many	-	TRBJ1-2	15	TRBV28	CASSLSLDRPVGYTF	TGTGCCAGCAGTTTATCCCTAGACAGGCCCGTGGGCTACACCTTC
few	-	TRBJ1-1	15	TRBV2	CASSEMGSRGTEAFF	TGTGCCAGCAGTGAAATGGGATCGAGGGGGACTGAAGCTTTCTTT
many	-	TRBJ2-7	14	TRBV7-2	CASSLVSLNYEQYF	TGTGCCAGCAGCTTAGTTTCCCTTAACTACGAGCAGTACTTC
few	TRBD2	TRBJ2-5	15	TRBV20-1	CSAVTSGPYQETQYF	TGCAGTGCTGTTACTAGCGGCCCTTACCAAGAGACCCAGTACTTC
many	TRBD2	TRBJ2-1	14	TRBV20-1	CSASPSGPYNEQFF	TGCAGTGCTAGTCCTAGCGGCCCCTACAATGAGCAGTTCTTC
-	TRBD2	TRBJ2-5	15	TRBV5-1	CASRAGALGQETQYF	TGCGCCAGCAGAGCGGGGGCCCTCGGGCAAGAGACCCAGTACTTC
many	TRBD2	TRBJ2-1	13	TRBV5-1	CASSRDQRGAQFF	TGCGCCAGCAGCCGGGACCAGCGGGGAGCTCAGTTCTTC
-	TRBD2	TRBJ2-2	14	TRBV6-1	CASSGGLAAGERFF	TGTGCCAGCAGTGGGGGACTAGCGGCCGGGGAGCGGTTTTTT
-	-	TRBJ2-7	15	TRBV11-2	CASSLRSAPGYEQYF	TGTGCCAGCAGCTTAAGGTCAGCTCCGGGATACGAGCAGTACTTC
few	-	TRBJ2-7	14	TRBV6-5	CASRPHRTSYEQYF	TGTGCCAGCAGACCTCATAGGACCTCCTACGAGCAGTACTTC
few	TRBD1	TRBJ1-1	15	TRBV7-8	CASSPPGQASTEAFF	TGTGCCAGCAGCCCCCCGGGACAGGCAAGCACTGAAGCTTTCTTT
many	TRBD1	TRBJ2-7	15	TRBV28	CASTAGGTGYNEQYF	TGTGCCAGCACCGCTGGTGGGACAGGGTATAACGAGCAGTACTTC
-	-	TRBJ2-7	13	TRBV14	CASSQSRYYEQYF	TGTGCCAGCAGCCAGTCACGGTACTACGAGCAGTACTTC
many	-	TRBJ2-7	16	TRBV28	CASSLSTGRGSYEQYF	TGTGCCAGCAGTTTATCCACGGGACGAGGGTCCTACGAGCAGTACTTC
-	-	TRBJ2-3	17	TRBV9	CASSVEVGLDLMDTQYF	TGTGCCAGCAGCGTCGAGGTAGGCCTGGACCTGATGGATACGCAGTATTTT
many	TRBD1	TRBJ1-2	15	TRBV27	CASRPPDRVGYGYTF	TGTGCCAGCAGGCCCCCGGACAGGGTAGGGTATGGCTACACCTTC
-	-	TRBJ1-2	14	TRBV4-3	CASSQDATGYGYTF	TGCGCCAGCAGCCAAGATGCGACGGGGTATGGCTACACCTTC